These T cell receptor beta chains were read from a single sample in a study of cytotoxic CD8 clonotypes in ibrutinib-treated CLL. Data came from immunoSEQ multiplex PCR; TCRdb stores just in-frame clones and leaves some out. Of about 130,000 clones in the sample, roughly three quarters were seen once. The material was PBMCs, obtained after 12 months of ibrutinib treatment. Receptors originate from a human donor with chronic lymphocytic leukemia. CDR3s leave out the opening cysteine and the closing phenylalanine or tryptophan. Each record gives: D gene, clone size, V gene, J gene, CDR3 protein. The D gene is left open where the match is weak. Clone size is stated in some rows and not others, as once, few, many or a class when expanded.

-,-,TRBV27,TRBJ1-3,ASSRLNSPGNTIY
-,-,TRBV7-2,TRBJ2-1,ASSLTFSGYNEQF
-,-,TRBV10-3,TRBJ2-3,ATQTGTDTQY
-,once,TRBV19,TRBJ1-1,ASSYGTSTEAF
-,-,TRBV4-1,TRBJ2-5,ASSYQTGLPQETQY
TRBD2,few,TRBV19,TRBJ2-1,ASSPLSGRDNEQF
-,-,TRBV30,TRBJ1-4,AWRRTAKTNEKLF
-,-,TRBV4-3,TRBJ2-7,ASSQDRMEQY
TRBD1,-,TRBV30,TRBJ1-6,AWSVEAGGLSPLH
TRBD1,-,TRBV2,TRBJ1-1,ASSPMTGRTEAF
TRBD2,-,TRBV4-1,TRBJ2-1,ASSPRTSGSNNEQF
-,-,TRBV13,TRBJ1-1,ASSPRKNTEAF
-,-,TRBV5-1,TRBJ1-5,ASSLGNSNQPQH
-,-,TRBV7-9,TRBJ2-7,ASSLSGSAYEQY
-,-,TRBV19,TRBJ2-7,ASSNDHGYEQY
TRBD2,-,TRBV7-6,TRBJ2-7,ASRQASGTSGNEQY
-,-,TRBV28,TRBJ2-7,ASRTEGYEQY
TRBD2,-,TRBV7-2,TRBJ2-1,ASSRTSGRGYNEQF
-,-,TRBV7-2,TRBJ2-7,ASSPQDGLNYEQY
-,-,TRBV11-2,TRBJ2-3,ASSLNPDPDTQY
TRBD2,-,TRBV9,TRBJ2-1,ASSVNVGASGDNEQF
TRBD1,few,TRBV5-6,TRBJ1-1,ASSFRDRHSEAF
-,-,TRBV7-9,TRBJ2-2,ASSLAGGAVNTGELF
-,-,TRBV25-1,TRBJ2-7,ASSVGALNEQY
-,-,TRBV18,TRBJ1-2,ASSPQMTGEGGYT
TRBD2,-,TRBV6-6,TRBJ2-2,ASSPGTRNTGELF